The 32 T cell receptor beta chains below come from one sample, sequenced in a study of PD-L1 blockade in urothelial cancer. Data came from immunoSEQ multiplex PCR; TCRdb stores just in-frame clones and leaves some out. This sample has some 110,000 clones; 80% to 95% occur once, and the top ten carry approximately 3.8%. Time point reported: peripheral blood 6 weeks after treatment start. The material was PBMCs, obtained around atezolizumab (anti-PD-L1) treatment. These receptors came from a man aged 55 to 69 with urothelial cancer.

This chain links TRBV4-2 with TRBJ1-6, with D possibly matching TRBD1 (5 bases). Between the trimmed V and J ends, which lost 0 bases and 9 bases, there was a span of 15 bases. Germline CDR1 is LGHNA and CDR2 is YNFKEQ. This CDR3 comprises 16 residues. The CDR3 loop reads CASSQEGGRGGSPLHF. The CDR3 DNA is TGTGCCAGCAGCCAAGAGGGGGGTCGGGGGGGTTCACCCCTCCACTTT.

The V call is TRBV9, the J call TRBJ2-1, with 7 bases identical to TRBD1. Germline loops: CDR1 SGDLS, CDR2 YYNGEE. The V segment lost 3 bases and the J segment 0 bases; nucleotides outside the gene matches: 3. CDR3 length: 15 amino acids. The CDR3 coding sequence is TGTGCCAGCAGCGCCCGGGACAGCTCCTACAATGAGCAGTTCTTC. It translates to CASSARDSSYNEQFF. The variable domain in full, completed from reference TRBV9 and TRBJ2-1, reads DSGVTQTPKHLITATGQRVTLRCSPRSGDLSVYWYQQSLDQGLQFLIQYYNGEERAKGNILERFSAQQFPDLHSELNLSSLELGDSALYFCASSARDSSYNEQFFGPGTRLTVL.

The CDR3 loop reads CASSLGRQTYEQYF. In nucleotides, the CDR3 is TGTGCCAGCAGCTTAGGGCGACAGACCTACGAGCAGTACTTC. The V gene is TRBV11-2, the J gene TRBJ2-7, with TRBD1 as a possible D gene (5 bases). The CDR3 totals 14 residues. The V end lost 1 base, the J end lost 2 bases, and 9 bases lay between the germline ends. Germline V CDR1 and CDR2: SGHAT, FQNNGV.

This sequence joins TRBV5-1 and TRBJ2-2, with a possible D match to TRBD2 (6 bases). This CDR3 is 14 amino acids long. Germline V gene lookup returns CDR1 SGHRS and CDR2 YFSETQ. The V end was cut by 0 bases, the J end by 6 bases, with 9 bases between. CDR3 in amino acids: CASSLDWGAGELFF. The CDR3 coding sequence is TGCGCCAGCAGCTTGGATTGGGGGGCCGGGGAGCTGTTTTTT.

V usage is TRBV9 and J usage is TRBJ2-3; 10 bases map to TRBD2. The germline gives CDR1 SGDLS, CDR2 YYNGEE. V lost 0 bases, J lost 4 bases, and 5 bases stayed unmatched. This CDR3 comprises 16 residues. CDR3 protein: CASSVDLGTSADTQYF. Here the CDR3 DNA reads TGTGCCAGCAGCGTAGATCTAGGGACTAGCGCAGATACGCAGTATTTT.

This clone was observed a handful of times. The chain joins TRBV4-3 to TRBJ1-2; possible D gene TRBD1, 5 bases. The CDR3 runs to 17 residues. V was shortened by 0 bases and J by 1 base, with 15 bases between the two germline ends. Germline assignment: CDR1 LGHNA and CDR2 YSLEER. The CDR3 sequence is CASSQDRGSQLNYGYTF. The CDR3 nucleotides read TGCGCCAGCAGCCAAGATCGGGGGTCACAACTTAACTATGGCTACACCTTC.

This clone was observed a handful of times. The rearrangement joins TRBV5-1 to TRBJ1-5, with D unclear. Germline values: CDR1 SGHRS, CDR2 YFSETQ. V was trimmed by 1 base and J by 1 base, leaving 9 bases between them. The CDR3 covers 15 residues. The CDR3 DNA reads as TGCGCCAGCAGCTTGATAGGAGAGAGCAATCAGCCCCAGCATTTT. Encoded protein: CASSLIGESNQPQHF.

The chain recombines TRBV19 with TRBJ1-4; 8 nucleotides agree with TRBD1. CDR3 length equals 17 residues. CDR1 LNHDA and CDR2 SQIVND come from the germline V gene (reference sequence). The trim removed 6 bases at V and 5 bases at J, leaving 14 bases unmatched. CDR3: CASRNFVTGARNEKLFF. In nucleotides, the CDR3 is TGTGCCAGTAGGAACTTTGTGACAGGGGCTCGGAATGAAAAACTGTTTTTT.

V gene TRBV5-4 combines with J gene TRBJ2-7; 7 positions match TRBD2. After removal of 1 base from V and 0 bases from J, the junction contained 7 bases not matched to a gene. CDR1 SGHNT and CDR2 YYREEE come from the germline V gene (reference sequence). This CDR3 spans 16 amino acids. CDR3 in amino acids: CASSLSSGVGSYEQYF. The CDR3 nucleotides read TGTGCCAGCAGCTTGTCGAGCGGGGTGGGCTCCTACGAGCAGTACTTC.

This clone has a single count. This sequence joins TRBV5-1 and TRBJ2-2; 9 bases map to TRBD1. CDR3 length: 16 residues. Germline CDR1 and CDR2: SGHRS and YFSETQ. Losses at the gene ends were 2 bases for V and 5 bases for J; bases not matched to a gene: 7. DNA for the CDR3: TGCGCCAGCAGCTTATCCGGGACAGGGACAACCGGGGAGCTGTTTTTT. This gives the protein CASSLSGTGTTGELFF.

This chain uses TRBV5-5 with TRBJ1-2, with 12 positions matching TRBD1. CDR1 SGHKS and CDR2 YYEKEE come from the germline V gene (reference sequence). V gave up 3 bases and J gave up 8 bases; unmatched junction bases: 2. The CDR3 runs 13 residues. This CDR3 reads CASSWDRGLGYTF. The DNA for the CDR3 is TGTGCCAGCAGCTGGGACAGGGGGCTAGGCTACACCTTC.

The chain combines TRBV6-6 with TRBJ2-6; D is unclear. Germline values: CDR1 MNHNY, CDR2 SVGAGI (reference sequence). CDR3 size: 15 residues. Deletions cut 2 bases from V and 0 bases from J, with 5 bases between. The CDR3 DNA reads as TGTGCCAGCAGTTACGAACTCTCTGGGGCCAACGTCCTGACTTTC. Amino acids: CASSYELSGANVLTF.

The V gene is TRBV7-2, the J gene TRBJ1-2; 8 bases fit TRBD1. J lost 3 bases, V lost 2 bases, and 8 bases had no gene match. The CDR3 spans 16 residues. The germline CDR1 and CDR2 sequences are SGHTA and FQGNSA. CDR3: CASSLSGNRGDYGYTF. CDR3 DNA: TGTGCCAGCAGCTTATCCGGGAACAGGGGGGACTATGGCTACACCTTC. The whole variable domain, remainder taken from reference TRBV7-2 and TRBJ1-2, is GAGVSQSPSNKVTEKGKDVELRCDPISGHTALYWYRQSLGQGLEFLIYFQGNSAPDKSGLPSDRFSAERTGGSVSTLTIQRTQQEDSAVYLCASSLSGNRGDYGYTFGSGTRLTVV.

In this sample, this clone turned up once. The chain combines TRBV14 with TRBJ2-6; possibly TRBD2 for D (5 bases). Germline CDR1 reads SGHDN; CDR2 reads FVKESK. V lost 4 bases, J lost 0 bases, and 10 bases lay in between. This CDR3 is 16 amino acids long. CDR3 coding DNA: TGTGCCAGCAGCCCGACGGGGAGCTCTGGGGCCAACGTCCTGACTTTC. This sequence encodes CASSPTGSSGANVLTF.

The chain joins TRBV5-5 to TRBJ2-7; 8 positions agree with TRBD1. Germline V CDR1 and CDR2: SGHKS, YYEKEE (reference sequence). V shed 6 bases, J shed 10 bases, and the junction held 15 bases outside the gene matches. The length of the CDR3 is 14 residues. As DNA, the CDR3 is TGTGCCAGCACCCCCGGAGGGACAGGTACTAATCAGTACTTC. It translates to CASTPGGTGTNQYF. The whole variable domain, filled in from reference TRBV5-5 and TRBJ2-7, reads DAGVTQSPTHLIKTRGQQVTLRCSPISGHKSVSWYQQVLGQGPQFIFQYYEKEERGRGNFPDRFSARQFPNYSSELNVNALLLGDSALYLCASTPGGTGTNQYFGPGTRLTVT.

The rearrangement uses TRBV18 and TRBJ1-1; TRBD1 might be the D (5 bases). The CDR3 totals 16 residues. Germline V gene lookup returns CDR1 KGHSH and CDR2 LQKENI. With 3 bases removed from V and 0 bases from J, the gap between germline ends came to 14 bases. This CDR3 reads CASSPNSPGLNTEAFF. CDR3 DNA: TGTGCCAGCTCACCCAATTCTCCAGGGTTGAACACTGAAGCTTTCTTT.

In its sample, this clone was seen a few times. Other DNA sequences in the sample encode the same CDR3. This chain joins TRBV5-1 and TRBJ2-1; D is uncertain. The germline gives CDR1 SGHRS, CDR2 YFSETQ. This CDR3 spans 15 amino acids. Deletions cut 2 bases from V and 0 bases from J, with 9 bases between. The CDR3 coding sequence is TGCGCCAGCAGCTTTACAGAGAGCTCCTACAATGAGCAGTTCTTC. Translating it yields CASSFTESSYNEQFF. The full variable domain, its missing parts supplied by reference TRBV5-1 and TRBJ2-1, is KAGVTQTPRYLIKTRGQQVTLSCSPISGHRSVSWYQQTPGQGLQFLFEYFSETQRNKGNFPGRFSGRQFSNSRSEMNVSTLELGDSALYLCASSFTESSYNEQFFGPGTRLTVL.

This chain links TRBV7-2 with TRBJ2-5; TRBD2 agrees at 8 bases. Looked up from germline, CDR1 is SGHTA and CDR2 is FQGNSA. V was pared by 5 bases and J by 4 bases, with 9 bases of the junction left unmatched. The CDR3 runs 15 residues. CDR3: CASSTRGGLGETQYF. Here the CDR3 DNA reads TGTGCCAGCAGCACCCGGGGGGGCCTAGGAGAGACCCAGTACTTC.

The count of this clone is one. The rearrangement links TRBV27 to TRBJ2-1; D gene uncertain. This CDR3 spans 13 amino acids. Trimming took off 5 bases at V and 6 bases at J, with 11 bases between the two ends. Germline V gene sequence: CDR1 MNHEY, CDR2 SMNVEV (reference sequence). In DNA form, the CDR3 reads TGTGCCAGCAGTGACCGACTCCGCAATGAGCAGTTCTTC. Protein: CASSDRLRNEQFF.

The rearrangement uses TRBV4-2 and TRBJ1-6; no clear D gene. The V end was cut by 1 base, the J end by 1 base, with 11 bases between. Per the germline V gene, CDR1 is LGHNA and CDR2 is YNFKEQ. This CDR3 spans 17 amino acids. CDR3 region: CASSQAVEKSYNSPLHF. The CDR3 DNA is TGTGCCAGCAGCCAAGCAGTGGAGAAATCCTATAATTCACCCCTCCACTTT.

The chain has TRBV5-4 and TRBJ2-7; 14 bases agree with TRBD2. The germline V gene encodes CDR1 SGHNT and CDR2 YYREEE (reference sequence). The CDR3 has 16 amino acids. The ends lost 4 bases at V and 7 bases at J; junction bases unmatched: 10. CDR3 DNA sequence: TGTGCCAGCAGCCCGGGACTAGCGGGAGTCAAGGGGGAGCAGTACTTC. Its translation: CASSPGLAGVKGEQYF.

The chain has TRBV4-1 and TRBJ1-5; possibly TRBD1 for D (6 bases). V was shortened by 2 bases and J by 4 bases, with 15 bases between the two germline ends. Germline V CDR1 and CDR2: MGHRA, YSYEKL. CDR3 length equals 16 residues. Here the CDR3 DNA reads TGCGCCAGCAGCCAACCCCCACGGGGGGCGAATCAGCCCCAGCATTTT. This translates into CASSQPPRGANQPQHF.

This chain joins TRBV28 and TRBJ2-4; 7 nucleotides line up with TRBD1. The CDR3 has 16 residues. Germline V gene lookup returns CDR1 MDHEN and CDR2 SYDVKM. V was pared by 4 bases and J by 1 base, with 7 bases of the junction left unmatched. CDR3: CASSYEGATAKNIQYF. The DNA of the CDR3 is TGTGCCAGCAGTTATGAGGGGGCAACGGCCAAAAACATTCAGTACTTC.

The gene calls are TRBV13 and TRBJ2-1, with 9 bases matching TRBD1. Germline CDR1 PRHDT, CDR2 FYEKMQ (reference sequence). Germline trimming cut 0 bases from V and 2 bases from J; bases unmatched to any gene: 2. The CDR3 covers 16 residues. The CDR3 spells CASSLGGTGTYNEQFF. The CDR3 DNA sequence: TGTGCCAGCAGCTTAGGTGGGACAGGGACCTACAATGAGCAGTTCTTC.

This chain connects TRBV28 to TRBJ2-5; TRBD2 might be the D (7 bases). The germline gives CDR1 MDHEN, CDR2 SYDVKM. The CDR3 has 16 amino acids. The germline V and J ends were trimmed by 6 bases and 2 bases, with 19 bases remaining between them. CDR3 coding DNA: TGTGCCAGCAGGGAGATAGGCGGGGGCCCGCAAGAGACCCAGTACTTC. This translates into CASREIGGGPQETQYF.

V usage is TRBV19 and J usage is TRBJ2-5, with no clear D. With 3 bases removed from V and 2 bases from J, the gap between germline ends came to 10 bases. Germline V gene sequence: CDR1 LNHDA, CDR2 SQIVND (reference sequence). This CDR3 is 14 amino acids long. CDR3: CASSILGRQETQYF. As DNA, the CDR3 is TGTGCCAGTAGTATTTTGGGCAGACAAGAGACCCAGTACTTC.

The V gene is TRBV28, the J gene TRBJ1-2; D gene unclear. V lost 6 bases and J 3 bases, leaving 8 bases between the germline ends. The germline V gene has CDR1 MDHEN and CDR2 SYDVKM. This CDR3 has 12 amino acids. The DNA for the CDR3 is TGTGCCAGCAGCTATGTATACTATGGCTACACCTTC. Translating gives CASSYVYYGYTF.

This clone was observed a single time. This chain uses TRBV5-1 with TRBJ2-2, with 12 nucleotides matching TRBD2. Germline V gene data show CDR1 as SGHRS and CDR2 as YFSETQ. The length of the CDR3 is 15 residues. The ends lost 4 bases at V and 4 bases at J; junction bases unmatched: 2. CDR3 bases: TGCGCCAGCAGCGGACTAGCGGGGAGCACCGGGGAGCTGTTTTTT. Protein sequence: CASSGLAGSTGELFF.

This chain links TRBV7-2 with TRBJ1-2, with 9 positions matching TRBD1. With 5 bases clipped from V and 2 bases from J, the junction kept 15 bases outside the gene matches. The CDR3 is 18 amino acids. The germline V gene encodes CDR1 SGHTA and CDR2 FQGNSA. Here the CDR3 DNA reads TGTGCCAGCAGCCTCGGGGGAGGTACCGGGACAGGGAACTATGGCTACACCTTC. Its translation: CASSLGGGTGTGNYGYTF.

This rearrangement joins TRBV28 to TRBJ2-7, with 9 bases that match TRBD1. The CDR3 runs to 16 residues. The germline CDR1 and CDR2 sequences are MDHEN and SYDVKM. The junction had 12 bases not matched to a gene; V was cut back by 6 bases and J by 3 bases. In DNA form, the CDR3 reads TGTGCCAGCAGGTTGATACCGGGACAGGGAAACTACGAGCAGTACTTC. Its protein product is CASRLIPGQGNYEQYF.

The chain couples TRBV6-6 to TRBJ2-7; TRBD1 matches at 8 bases. Germline V lookup: CDR1 MNHNY, CDR2 SVGAGI (reference sequence). The CDR3 contains 14 residues. J lost 5 bases, V lost 2 bases, and 5 bases had no gene match. CDR3 loop: CASSYDRGRDEQYF. CDR3 sequence (DNA): TGTGCCAGCAGTTACGACAGGGGAAGGGACGAGCAGTACTTC.

The V call is TRBV5-1, the J call TRBJ1-1; the D gene is possibly TRBD1 (6 bases). V lost 0 bases, J lost 5 bases, and 14 bases lay in between. The CDR3 length is 15 residues. Germline values: CDR1 SGHRS, CDR2 YFSETQ. The CDR3 sequence is CASSLGGGVETEAFF. CDR3 nucleotides: TGCGCCAGCAGCTTGGGAGGGGGTGTGGAAACTGAAGCTTTCTTT. Supplemented by reference TRBV5-1 and TRBJ1-1, the full variable domain reads KAGVTQTPRYLIKTRGQQVTLSCSPISGHRSVSWYQQTPGQGLQFLFEYFSETQRNKGNFPGRFSGRQFSNSRSEMNVSTLELGDSALYLCASSLGGGVETEAFFGQGTRLTVV.